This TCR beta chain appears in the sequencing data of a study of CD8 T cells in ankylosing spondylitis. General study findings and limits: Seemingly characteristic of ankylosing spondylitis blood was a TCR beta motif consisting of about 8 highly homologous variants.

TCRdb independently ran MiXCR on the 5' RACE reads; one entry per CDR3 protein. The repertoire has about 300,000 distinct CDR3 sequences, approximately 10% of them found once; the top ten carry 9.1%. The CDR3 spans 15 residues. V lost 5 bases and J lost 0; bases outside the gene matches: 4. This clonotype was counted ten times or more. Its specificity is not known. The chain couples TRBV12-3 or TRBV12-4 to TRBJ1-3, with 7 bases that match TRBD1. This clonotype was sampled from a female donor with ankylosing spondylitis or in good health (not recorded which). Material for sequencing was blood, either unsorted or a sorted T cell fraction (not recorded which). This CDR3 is CASSQQGNSGNTIYF. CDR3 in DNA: TGTGCCAGCAGTCAACAGGGGAACTCTGGAAACACCATATATTTT.